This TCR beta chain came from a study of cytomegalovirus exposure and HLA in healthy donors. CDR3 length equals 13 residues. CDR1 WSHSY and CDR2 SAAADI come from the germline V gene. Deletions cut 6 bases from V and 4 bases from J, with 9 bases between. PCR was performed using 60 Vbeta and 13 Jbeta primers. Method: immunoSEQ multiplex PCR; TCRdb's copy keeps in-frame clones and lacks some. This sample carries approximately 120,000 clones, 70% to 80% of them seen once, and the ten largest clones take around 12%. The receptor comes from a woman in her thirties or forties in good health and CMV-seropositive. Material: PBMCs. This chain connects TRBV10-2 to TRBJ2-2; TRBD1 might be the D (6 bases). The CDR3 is CASRGHLTGELFF. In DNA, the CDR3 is TGCGCCAGCAGGGGACACCTCACCGGGGAGCTGTTTTTT.